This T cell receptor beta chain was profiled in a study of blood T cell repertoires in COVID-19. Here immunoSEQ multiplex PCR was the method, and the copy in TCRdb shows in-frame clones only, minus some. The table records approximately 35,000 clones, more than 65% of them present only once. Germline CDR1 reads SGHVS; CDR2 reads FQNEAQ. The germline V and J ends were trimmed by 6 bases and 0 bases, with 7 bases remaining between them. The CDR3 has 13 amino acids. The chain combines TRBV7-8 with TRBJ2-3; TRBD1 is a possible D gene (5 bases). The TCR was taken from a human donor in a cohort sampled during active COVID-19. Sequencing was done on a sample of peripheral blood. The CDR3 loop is CASRKGSTDTQYF. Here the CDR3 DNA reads TGTGCCAGCAGGAAGGGGAGCACAGATACGCAGTATTTT.